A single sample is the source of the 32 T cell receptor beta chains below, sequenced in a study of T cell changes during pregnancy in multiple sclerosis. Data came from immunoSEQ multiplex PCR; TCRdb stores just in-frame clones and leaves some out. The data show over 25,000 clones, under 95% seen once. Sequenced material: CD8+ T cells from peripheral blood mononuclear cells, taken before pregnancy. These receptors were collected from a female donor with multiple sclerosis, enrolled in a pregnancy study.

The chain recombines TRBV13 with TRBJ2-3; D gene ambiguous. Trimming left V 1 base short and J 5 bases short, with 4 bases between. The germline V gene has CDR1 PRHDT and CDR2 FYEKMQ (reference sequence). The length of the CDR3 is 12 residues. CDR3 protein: CASSLARDTQYF. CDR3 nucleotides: TGTGCCAGCAGCTTAGCCCGAGATACGCAGTATTTT.

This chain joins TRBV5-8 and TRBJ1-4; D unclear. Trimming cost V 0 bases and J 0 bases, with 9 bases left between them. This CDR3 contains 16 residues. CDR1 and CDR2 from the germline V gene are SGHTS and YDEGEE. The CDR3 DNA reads TGTGCCAGCAGCTTGGGAACAAGTGCAACTAATGAAAAACTGTTTTTT. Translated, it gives CASSLGTSATNEKLFF.

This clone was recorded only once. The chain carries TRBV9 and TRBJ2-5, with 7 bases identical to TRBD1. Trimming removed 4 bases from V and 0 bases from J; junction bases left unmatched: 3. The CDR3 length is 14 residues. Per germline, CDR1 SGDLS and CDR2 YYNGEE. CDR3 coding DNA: TGTGCCAGCAGCCAACAGGGGTACCAAGAGACCCAGTACTTC. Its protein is CASSQQGYQETQYF.

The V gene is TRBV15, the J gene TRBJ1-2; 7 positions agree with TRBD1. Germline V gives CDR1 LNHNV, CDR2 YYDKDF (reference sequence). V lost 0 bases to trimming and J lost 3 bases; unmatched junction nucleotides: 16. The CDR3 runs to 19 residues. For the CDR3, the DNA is TGTGCCACCAGCAGAGATAGATATCTGGGGGTCAGGGGGTACTATGGCTACACCTTC. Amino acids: CATSRDRYLGVRGYYGYTF.

The CDR3 reads CASSQDFGGRTYEQYF. The CDR3 DNA reads TGTGCCAGCAGCCAGGACTTTGGCGGGAGGACCTACGAGCAGTACTTC. The rearrangement uses TRBV4-2 and TRBJ2-7; 8 bases agree with TRBD2. J was trimmed by 2 bases and V by 3 bases; bases with no gene match: 9. CDR1 and CDR2 from the germline V gene are LGHNA and YNFKEQ. The CDR3 runs 16 residues.

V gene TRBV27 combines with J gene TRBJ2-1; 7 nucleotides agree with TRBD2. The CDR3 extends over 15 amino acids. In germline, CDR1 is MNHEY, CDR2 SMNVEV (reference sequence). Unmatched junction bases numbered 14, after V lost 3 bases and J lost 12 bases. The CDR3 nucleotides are TGTGCCAGCAGTTTTGGTGCGGGAGAAGCCATGAGGCAGTTCTTC. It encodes CASSFGAGEAMRQFF.

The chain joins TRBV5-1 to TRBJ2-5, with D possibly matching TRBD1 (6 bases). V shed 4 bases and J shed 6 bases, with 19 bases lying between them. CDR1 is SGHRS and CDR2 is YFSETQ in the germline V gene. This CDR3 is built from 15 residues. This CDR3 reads CASSTEQGMQKTQYF. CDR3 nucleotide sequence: TGCGCCAGCAGCACAGAACAGGGTATGCAGAAGACCCAGTACTTC.

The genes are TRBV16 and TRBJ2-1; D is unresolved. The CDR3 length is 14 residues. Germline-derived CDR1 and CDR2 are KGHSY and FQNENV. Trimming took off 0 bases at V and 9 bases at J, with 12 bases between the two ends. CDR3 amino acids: CASSQSTDNSEQFF. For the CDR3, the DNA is TGTGCCAGCAGCCAATCCACCGACAATTCTGAGCAGTTCTTC. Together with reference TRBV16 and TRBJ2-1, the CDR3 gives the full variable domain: GEEVAQTPKHLVRGEGQKAKLYCAPIKGHSYVFWYQQVLKNEFKFLISFQNENVFDETGMPKERFSAKCLPNSPCSLEIQATKLEDSAVYFCASSQSTDNSEQFFGPGTRLTVL.

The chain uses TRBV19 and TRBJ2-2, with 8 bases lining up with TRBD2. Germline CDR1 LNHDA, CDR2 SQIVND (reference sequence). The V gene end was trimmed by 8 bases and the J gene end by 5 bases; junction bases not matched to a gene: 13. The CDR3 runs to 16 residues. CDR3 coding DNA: TGTGCCAGTGTCCGTTGGCGGGAGGATGATACCGGGGAGCTGTTTTTT. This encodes CASVRWREDDTGELFF. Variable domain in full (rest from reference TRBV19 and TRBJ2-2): DGGITQSPKYLFRKEGQNVTLSCEQNLNHDAMYWYRQDPGQGLRLIYYSQIVNDFQKGDIAEGYSVSREKKESFPLTVTSAQKNPTAFYLCASVRWREDDTGELFFGEGSRLTVL.

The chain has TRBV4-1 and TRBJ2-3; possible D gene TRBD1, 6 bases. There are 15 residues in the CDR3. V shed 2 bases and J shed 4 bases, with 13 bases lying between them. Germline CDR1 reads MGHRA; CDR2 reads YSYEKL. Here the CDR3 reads CASSQHPPGADTQYF. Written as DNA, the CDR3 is TGCGCCAGCAGCCAACATCCACCAGGGGCAGATACGCAGTATTTT.

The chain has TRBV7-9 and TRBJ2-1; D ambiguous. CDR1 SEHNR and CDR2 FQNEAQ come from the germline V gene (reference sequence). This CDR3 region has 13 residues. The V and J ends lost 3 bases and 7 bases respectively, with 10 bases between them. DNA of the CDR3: TGTGCCAGCAGCTTCGTGGAGCTTAATGAGCAGTTCTTC. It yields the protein CASSFVELNEQFF.

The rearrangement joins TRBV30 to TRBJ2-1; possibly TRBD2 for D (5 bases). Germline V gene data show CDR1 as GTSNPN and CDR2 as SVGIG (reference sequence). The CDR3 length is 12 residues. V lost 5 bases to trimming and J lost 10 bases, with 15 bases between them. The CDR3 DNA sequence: TGTGCCTGGGAATCCCGGACTCCAGAGCAGTTCTTC. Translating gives CAWESRTPEQFF.

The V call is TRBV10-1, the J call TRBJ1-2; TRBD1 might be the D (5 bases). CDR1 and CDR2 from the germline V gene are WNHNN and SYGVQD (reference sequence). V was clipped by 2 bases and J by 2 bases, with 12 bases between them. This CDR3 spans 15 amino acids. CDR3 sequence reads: CASSEGRAPNYGYTF. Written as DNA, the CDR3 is TGCGCCAGCAGTGAGGGCAGGGCGCCAAACTATGGCTACACCTTC.

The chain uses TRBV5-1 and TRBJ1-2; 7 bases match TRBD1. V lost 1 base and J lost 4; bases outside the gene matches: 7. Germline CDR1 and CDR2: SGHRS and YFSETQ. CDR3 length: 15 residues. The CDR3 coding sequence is TGCGCCAGCAGCTTGAACCCCGGGACAGCCTATGGCTACACCTTC. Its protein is CASSLNPGTAYGYTF.

The CDR3 DNA reads as TGTGCCAGCCTGGGACTAGCAGAATACGAGCAGTACTTC. Its translation is CASLGLAEYEQYF. The chain uses TRBV6-1 and TRBJ2-7; 9 bases map to TRBD2. V dropped 8 bases and J dropped 4; count of bases not matched to a gene: 6. Germline CDR1 is MNHNS and CDR2 is SASEGT. The CDR3 has 13 amino acids.

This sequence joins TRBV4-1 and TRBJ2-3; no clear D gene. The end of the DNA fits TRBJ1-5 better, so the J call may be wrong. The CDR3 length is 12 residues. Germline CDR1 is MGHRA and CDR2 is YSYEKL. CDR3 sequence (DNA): TGCGCCAGCAGCCAAGATCTTAGAGAACAGCATTTT. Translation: CASSQDLREQHF.

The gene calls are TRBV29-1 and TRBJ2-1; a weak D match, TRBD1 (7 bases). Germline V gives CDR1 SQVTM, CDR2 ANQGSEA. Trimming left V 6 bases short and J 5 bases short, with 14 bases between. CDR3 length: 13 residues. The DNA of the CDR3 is TGCAGCGTCCGAGGGGGCGGGGACAATGAGCAGTTCTTC. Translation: CSVRGGGDNEQFF.

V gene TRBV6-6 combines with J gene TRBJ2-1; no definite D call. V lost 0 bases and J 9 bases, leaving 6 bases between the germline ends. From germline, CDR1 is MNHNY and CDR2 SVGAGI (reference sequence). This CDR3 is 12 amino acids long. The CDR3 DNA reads TGTGCCAGCAGTTACTCGGGCCCTGAGCAGTTCTTC. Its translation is CASSYSGPEQFF.

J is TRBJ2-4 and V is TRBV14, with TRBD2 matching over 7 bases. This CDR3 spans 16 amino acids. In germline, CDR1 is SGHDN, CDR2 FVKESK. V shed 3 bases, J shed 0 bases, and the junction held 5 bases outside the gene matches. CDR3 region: CASSQSAGVAKNIQYF. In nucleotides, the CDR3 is TGTGCCAGCAGCCAGTCGGCGGGAGTAGCCAAAAACATTCAGTACTTC.

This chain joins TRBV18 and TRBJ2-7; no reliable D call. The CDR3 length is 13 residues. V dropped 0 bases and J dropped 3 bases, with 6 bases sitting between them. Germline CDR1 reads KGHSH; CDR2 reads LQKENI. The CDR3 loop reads CASSPPADYEQYF. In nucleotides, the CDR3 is TGTGCCAGCTCACCACCGGCAGACTACGAGCAGTACTTC. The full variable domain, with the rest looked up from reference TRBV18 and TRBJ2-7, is NAGVMQNPRHLVRRRGQEARLRCSPMKGHSHVYWYRQLPEEGLKFMVYLQKENIIDESGMPKERFSAEFPKEGPSILRIQQVVRGDSAAYFCASSPPADYEQYFGPGTRLTVT.

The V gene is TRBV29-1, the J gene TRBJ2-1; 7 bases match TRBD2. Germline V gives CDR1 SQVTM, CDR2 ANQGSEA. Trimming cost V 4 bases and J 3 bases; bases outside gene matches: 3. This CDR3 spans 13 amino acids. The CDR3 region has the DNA TGCAGCGTTGCCTTAGCGGGCTACAATGAGCAGTTCTTC. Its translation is CSVALAGYNEQFF.

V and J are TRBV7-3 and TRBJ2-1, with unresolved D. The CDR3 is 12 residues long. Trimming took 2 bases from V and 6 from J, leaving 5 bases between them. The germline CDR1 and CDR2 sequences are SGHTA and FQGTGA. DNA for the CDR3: TGTGCCAGCAGCTTATCCGGCAATGAGCAGTTCTTC. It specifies CASSLSGNEQFF.

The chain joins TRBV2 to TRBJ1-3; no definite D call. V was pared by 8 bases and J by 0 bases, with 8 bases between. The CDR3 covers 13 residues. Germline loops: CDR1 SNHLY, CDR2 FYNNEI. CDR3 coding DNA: TGTGCCAGCGGCAGGAACTCTGGAAACACCATATATTTT. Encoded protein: CASGRNSGNTIYF.

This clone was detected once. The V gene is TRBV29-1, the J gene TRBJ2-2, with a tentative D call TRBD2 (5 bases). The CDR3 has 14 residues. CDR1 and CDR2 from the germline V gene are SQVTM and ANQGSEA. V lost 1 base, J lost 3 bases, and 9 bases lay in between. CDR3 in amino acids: CSVEGGSDTGELFF. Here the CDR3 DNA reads TGCAGCGTTGAAGGTGGGAGCGACACCGGGGAGCTGTTTTTT.

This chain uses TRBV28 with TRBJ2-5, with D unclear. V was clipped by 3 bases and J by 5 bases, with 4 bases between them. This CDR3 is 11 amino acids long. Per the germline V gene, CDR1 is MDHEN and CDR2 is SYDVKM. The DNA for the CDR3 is TGTGCCAGCAGTTTCGGGGAGACCCAGTACTTC. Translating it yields CASSFGETQYF.

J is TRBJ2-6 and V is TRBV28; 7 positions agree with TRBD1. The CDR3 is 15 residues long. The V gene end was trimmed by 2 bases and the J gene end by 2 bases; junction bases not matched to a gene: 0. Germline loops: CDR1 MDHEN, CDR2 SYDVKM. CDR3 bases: TGTGCCAGCAGTTTAGACAGGGCTGGGGCCAACGTCCTGACTTTC. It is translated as CASSLDRAGANVLTF.

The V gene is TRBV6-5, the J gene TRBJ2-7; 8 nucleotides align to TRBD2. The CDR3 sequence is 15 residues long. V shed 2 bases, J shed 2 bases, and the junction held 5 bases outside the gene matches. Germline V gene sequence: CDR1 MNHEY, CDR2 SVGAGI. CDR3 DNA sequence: TGTGCCAGCAGTTACGGGGGCGGGAGGACCTACGAGCAGTACTTC. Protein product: CASSYGGGRTYEQYF.

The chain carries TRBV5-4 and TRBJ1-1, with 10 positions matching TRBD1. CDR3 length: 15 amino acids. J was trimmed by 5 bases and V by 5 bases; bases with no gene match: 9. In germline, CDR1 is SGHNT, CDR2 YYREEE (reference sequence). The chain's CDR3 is CASRSDRGLGTEAFF. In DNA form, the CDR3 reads TGTGCCAGCAGGTCTGACAGGGGGCTCGGTACTGAAGCTTTCTTT.

The CDR3: CASSEESRAKTQYF. The DNA for the CDR3 is TGTGCCAGCAGTGAAGAGAGCAGGGCAAAGACCCAGTACTTC. The chain is built from TRBV6-1 and TRBJ2-5; possible D gene TRBD1, 5 bases. V dropped 1 base and J dropped 6 bases, with 12 bases sitting between them. This CDR3 has 14 residues. CDR1 is MNHNS and CDR2 is SASEGT in the germline V gene.

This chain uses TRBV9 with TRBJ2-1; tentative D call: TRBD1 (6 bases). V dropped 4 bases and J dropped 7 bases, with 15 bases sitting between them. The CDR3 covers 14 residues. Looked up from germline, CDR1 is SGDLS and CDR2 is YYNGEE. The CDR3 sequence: CASSPVRGYNEQFF. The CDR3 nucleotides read TGTGCCAGCAGCCCCGTGAGGGGGTATAATGAGCAGTTCTTC.

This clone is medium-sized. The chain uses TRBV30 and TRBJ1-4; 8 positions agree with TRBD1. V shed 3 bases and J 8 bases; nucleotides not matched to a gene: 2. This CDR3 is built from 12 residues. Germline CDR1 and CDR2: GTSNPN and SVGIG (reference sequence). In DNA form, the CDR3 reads TGTGCCTGGAGCAGGGGGCGCGAAAAACTGTTTTTT. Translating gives CAWSRGREKLFF.

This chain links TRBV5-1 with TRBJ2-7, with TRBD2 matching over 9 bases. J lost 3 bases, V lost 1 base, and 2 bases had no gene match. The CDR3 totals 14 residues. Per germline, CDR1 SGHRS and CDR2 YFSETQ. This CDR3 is CASSLSTSGYEQYF. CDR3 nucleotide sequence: TGCGCCAGCAGCTTGTCGACTAGCGGCTACGAGCAGTACTTC.